Here is one T cell receptor beta chain with its context. This sample is drawn from a study of blood T cell repertoires in COVID-19. Looking at the study overall: The United States, Italy and Spain were the sources of the acute and convalescent COVID-19 samples. T cells, B-cell-depleted T cells, or PBMCs supplied cDNA or gDNA.

Clones were sequenced by immunoSEQ multiplex PCR, and TCRdb holds only the in-frame ones, with some missing. The sample lists about 100,000 clones, 80% to 90% occurring once. The ends lost 1 base at V and 2 bases at J; junction bases unmatched: 10. Looked up from germline, CDR1 is LGHNA and CDR2 is YNFKEQ. This CDR3 region has 20 residues. The origin of this receptor is a human donor in a cohort sampled during active COVID-19. The V and J genes are TRBV4-2 and TRBJ2-2; 13 nucleotides agree with TRBD2. The sample was peripheral blood. CDR3 nucleotide sequence: TGTGCCAGCAGCCAAGGGCAAAGGGGGACTAGCGGGGATAACACCGGGGAGCTGTTTTTT. Its translation: CASSQGQRGTSGDNTGELFF.